The 16 T cell receptor beta chains presented below share a single source sample, sequenced in a study of control samples from healthy donors and cancer patients. Some clones are missing from TCRdb's copy, which holds only in-frame ones; the method was immunoSEQ multiplex PCR. The sample includes roughly 120,000 clones, about 93% of them seen just once. Sample: blood. The receptor set was obtained from a man aged 25 to 45 in good health.

The chain couples TRBV5-4 to TRBJ2-7; maybe TRBD2 (6 bases). CDR1 and CDR2 from the germline V gene are SGHNT and YYREEE (reference sequence). V lost 2 bases and J 4 bases, leaving 7 bases between the germline ends. This CDR3 region has 12 residues. CDR3 sequence reads: CASSFGGYEQYV. The CDR3 region has the DNA TGTGCCAGCAGCTTCGGGGGATACGAGCAGTACGTC.

This chain links TRBV27 with TRBJ2-1, with D tentatively TRBD1 or TRBD2 (5 bases each). This CDR3 region has 15 residues. Germline CDR1 is MNHEY and CDR2 is SMNVEV (reference sequence). The V end lost 8 bases, the J end lost 9 bases, and 23 bases lay between the germline ends. This CDR3 reads CASGFSSGTRAEQFF. CDR3 in DNA: TGTGCCAGCGGCTTCTCGTCCGGGACGCGGGCTGAGCAGTTCTTC.

The chain combines TRBV23-1 with TRBJ1-1; D possibly corresponds to TRBD1 (5 bases). TRBV23-1 is an open reading frame, and its role is uncertain. V was pared by 2 bases and J by 8 bases, with 27 bases between. This CDR3 comprises 18 residues. CDR3 DNA: TGCGCCAGCAGTCAACCGGGACCGAACGCAGTATTAGCCAAAGAAGCTTTCTTT. Its protein product is CASSQPGPNAVLAKEAFF.

The rearrangement links TRBV27 to TRBJ2-5, with D maybe TRBD1 (5 bases). Trimming removed 7 bases at V and 1 base at J, with 16 bases between. The CDR3 contains 15 residues. The germline V gene encodes CDR1 MNHEY and CDR2 SMNVEV (reference sequence). CDR3 nucleotide sequence: TGTGCCAGCAACACACTCGGACAAGCCCAAGAGACCCAGTACTTC. This sequence encodes CASNTLGQAQETQYF.

The chain has TRBV7-3 and TRBJ2-3; 7 bases fit TRBD1. The CDR3 extends over 15 amino acids. V lost 5 bases to trimming and J lost 4 bases; unmatched junction nucleotides: 9. Per germline, CDR1 SGHTA and CDR2 FQGTGA. CDR3 coding DNA: TGTGCCAGCAGCGCACAGGGGTCGAGCGCAGATACGCAGTATTTT. Protein: CASSAQGSSADTQYF.

In this sample, this clone turned up a few times. This rearrangement joins TRBV28 to TRBJ2-7, with 9 bases identical to TRBD1. The CDR3 runs 13 residues. The junction had 11 bases not matched to a gene; V was cut back by 8 bases and J by 9 bases. CDR1 is MDHEN and CDR2 is SYDVKM in the germline V gene. The CDR3 here is CASGPGGQGWQYV. DNA for the CDR3: TGTGCCAGCGGTCCCGGAGGACAGGGGTGGCAGTACGTC.

The rearrangement links TRBV19 to TRBJ1-1; 9 positions match TRBD1. Germline loops: CDR1 LNHDA, CDR2 SQIVND (reference sequence). The CDR3 consists of 15 residues. With V trimmed by 4 bases and J by 5 bases, 8 bases remained unmatched. Written as DNA, the CDR3 is TGTGCCAGTAGTACAAACAGGGGGCCGGATACTGAAGCTTTCTTT. It translates to CASSTNRGPDTEAFF.

CDR3 sequence: CASSSTVTSYEQYF. The CDR3 bases are TGTGCCAGCAGTTCGACGGTCACCTCCTACGAGCAGTACTTC. The chain combines TRBV28 with TRBJ2-7; no clear D gene. From germline, CDR1 is MDHEN and CDR2 SYDVKM. The CDR3 spans 14 residues. V dropped 4 bases and J dropped 0 bases, with 10 bases sitting between them.

J is TRBJ1-4 and V is TRBV9, with D possibly matching TRBD1 (5 bases). Per the germline V gene, CDR1 is SGDLS and CDR2 is YYNGEE. Trimming took off 2 bases at V and 7 bases at J, with 12 bases between the two ends. The CDR3 covers 14 residues. CDR3 sequence: CASSVGGLREKLFF. The CDR3 nucleotides read TGTGCCAGCAGCGTCGGGGGGTTACGTGAAAAACTGTTTTTT.

CDR3 residues: CASSLGAGGPDEQYV. The CDR3 DNA is TGTGCCAGCAGCTTGGGAGCGGGGGGGCCAGACGAGCAGTACGTC. The chain carries TRBV5-4 and TRBJ2-7, with 10 nucleotides matching TRBD2. The germline V gene encodes CDR1 SGHNT and CDR2 YYREEE (reference sequence). CDR3 length: 15 residues. The J segment lost 5 bases and the V segment lost 0 bases, leaving 5 bases of the junction unmatched.

The chain recombines TRBV11-2 with TRBJ2-7, with unresolved D. Per the germline V gene, CDR1 is SGHAT and CDR2 is FQNNGV. V lost 1 base and J 3 bases, leaving 4 bases between the germline ends. The CDR3 totals 12 residues. This CDR3 reads CASSLVGYEQYF. The DNA of the CDR3 is TGTGCCAGCAGCTTAGTAGGCTACGAGCAGTACTTC.

The V call is TRBV5-5, the J call TRBJ1-1; 10 nucleotides align to TRBD1. Trimming removed 0 bases from V and 9 bases from J; junction bases left unmatched: 5. CDR1 SGHKS and CDR2 YYEKEE come from the germline V gene (reference sequence). The CDR3 runs to 14 residues. Here the CDR3 reads CASSLAGQGGKAFF. Here the CDR3 DNA reads TGTGCCAGCAGCTTGGCTGGACAGGGGGGCAAAGCTTTCTTT.

This sequence joins TRBV11-2 and TRBJ2-2; no reliable D call. Trimming pared 1 base from V and 7 bases from J, leaving 4 bases between. Per the germline V gene, CDR1 is SGHAT and CDR2 is FQNNGV. The CDR3 is 12 residues long. The CDR3 DNA follows: TGTGCCAGCAGCTTAGGGGTCGGGGAGCTGTTTTTT. It is translated as CASSLGVGELFF.

The V call is TRBV12-3 or TRBV12-4, the J call TRBJ1-6; D unclear. Deletions cut 2 bases from V and 9 bases from J, with 5 bases between. This CDR3 contains 12 residues. CDR3 DNA: TGTGCCAGCAGTTTACAGATTTCACCCCTCCACTTT. Amino acid sequence: CASSLQISPLHF.

This rearrangement joins TRBV30 to TRBJ1-6, with D possibly being TRBD1 (6 bases). Germline V CDR1 and CDR2: GTSNPN, SVGIG (reference sequence). V was shortened by 4 bases and J by 7 bases, with 8 bases between the two germline ends. This CDR3 is 12 amino acids long. The CDR3 sequence: CAWKQGNSPLHF. DNA of the CDR3: TGTGCCTGGAAACAGGGAAATTCACCCCTCCACTTT.

This clone has a handful of counts. The chain couples TRBV14 to TRBJ2-5; D ambiguous. The CDR3 totals 17 residues. Trimming pared 2 bases from V and 2 bases from J, leaving 18 bases between. Germline assignment: CDR1 SGHDN and CDR2 FVKESK. The CDR3 nucleotides are TGTGCCAGCAGCCAATTCCCCCGCCGCGGAAGACAAGAGACCCAGTACTTC. Translated, it gives CASSQFPRRGRQETQYF.